Following are 28 T cell receptor beta chains from one sample sequenced in a study of HIV-infected patients and healthy controls (dated by TCRdb to the mid-2010s). Since whole blood was used without any cell fractionation, the repertoire reflected all peripheral T cells in unsorted form. Libraries were constructed by 5' RACE. The sequencer was an Illumina MiSeq. Using SuperScript III with primers targeting the alpha and beta constant regions, 400 to 550 ng of RNA was reverse transcribed. Separate alpha and beta chain libraries were generated by chain-specific third strand synthesis with multiplexing indices. Using fastp trimming at Q25 and MiXCR clonotype assembly, TCRdb reanalyzed the public sequencing data and kept in-frame beta chains. CDR3 protein sequences are deduplicated, and each keeps its most common genes and DNA. In all, the sample holds about 4,400 distinct CDR3 sequences, and less than 9.5% of those were seen once. The top ten hold under 30% of the sample.

This specimen consisted of blood, obtained before antiretroviral therapy. These TCRs come from an adult with HIV infection.

This clonotype is categorized as medium-sized (0.01 to 0.1%). CDR3: CASSELGTSSYEQYF. DNA for the CDR3: TGTGCCAGCAGTGAATTAGGGACTAGCTCCTACGAGCAGTACTTC. This chain uses TRBV2 with TRBJ2-7, with 8 bases fitting TRBD2. J gave up 0 bases and V 2 bases, and 3 bases lay outside the gene matches. The CDR3 extends over 15 amino acids. Germline V CDR1 and CDR2: SNHLY, FYNNEI.

This clonotype was seen a handful of times. CDR3 DNA sequence: TGTGCCAGCAGTCCACTTAGGGGACCCTACGAGCAGTACTTC. Its translation is CASSPLRGPYEQYF. The chain employs TRBV27 and TRBJ2-7; D may match TRBD1 or TRBD2 (5 bases each). V was shortened by 5 bases and J by 2 bases, with 13 bases between the two germline ends. This CDR3 is built from 14 residues. Germline CDR1 is MNHEY and CDR2 is SMNVEV (reference sequence).

Ten or more counts support this clonotype. CDR3 sequence: CSVKGQQNTEAFF. CDR3 coding DNA: TGCAGCGTGAAGGGACAGCAGAACACTGAAGCTTTCTTT. V usage is TRBV29-1 and J usage is TRBJ1-1; 7 nucleotides agree with TRBD1. CDR1 SQVTM and CDR2 ANQGSEA come from the germline V gene. This CDR3 comprises 13 residues. V shed 6 bases, J shed 1 base, and the junction held 5 bases outside the gene matches.

This clonotype has a handful of counts. This chain links TRBV18 with TRBJ1-1; TRBD1 agrees at 7 bases. The CDR3 is made up of 14 amino acids. Germline CDR1 and CDR2: KGHSH and LQKENI. V was pared by 4 bases and J by 3 bases, with 5 bases of the junction left unmatched. CDR3 in DNA: TGTGCCAGCTCACTTCAGGGGGTTGACACTGAAGCTTTCTTT. As protein: CASSLQGVDTEAFF.

Only a few counts were recorded for this clonotype. The chain joins TRBV29-1 to TRBJ2-7, with 9 bases identical to TRBD1. CDR3 length: 13 residues. V trimming: 7 bases; J trimming: 6 bases; junction bases outside the gene matches: 10. Germline CDR1 is SQVTM and CDR2 is ANQGSEA. The CDR3 DNA reads as TGCAGCGGGAAGGACAGGGGCCGCGGCGAGCAGTACTTC. Protein product: CSGKDRGRGEQYF.

V gene TRBV12-3 or TRBV12-4 combines with J gene TRBJ1-5; TRBD1 matches at 7 bases. The CDR3 has 17 amino acids. V was pared by 3 bases and J by 5 bases, with 13 bases of the junction left unmatched. CDR3 DNA sequence: TGTGCCAGCAGTTTTAGCCTCAGGGGGGGAGGGGATCAGCCCCAGCATTTT. Its protein is CASSFSLRGGGDQPQHF.

This clonotype ranks as medium-sized. The rearrangement links TRBV10-2 to TRBJ1-1; D is unclear. The germline V and J ends were trimmed by 3 bases and 2 bases, with 13 bases remaining between them. Germline CDR1 is WSHSY and CDR2 is SAAADI. The CDR3 totals 15 residues. CDR3 DNA sequence: TGCGCCAGCAGTGATTTAGGGCGGAGCAACACTGAAGCTTTCTTT. Protein sequence: CASSDLGRSNTEAFF.

This clonotype is medium-sized within its sample. The chain recombines TRBV5-1 with TRBJ1-1; D call uncertain. This CDR3 is built from 13 residues. V gave up 4 bases and J gave up 1 base, with 8 bases separating them. Germline V gene sequence: CDR1 SGHRS, CDR2 YFSETQ. DNA of the CDR3: TGCGCCAGCAGCCCAGACGGGAACACTGAAGCTTTCTTT. Protein sequence: CASSPDGNTEAFF. The full variable domain, completed using reference TRBV5-1 and TRBJ1-1, is KAGVTQTPRYLIKTRGQQVTLSCSPISGHRSVSWYQQTPGQGLQFLFEYFSETQRNKGNFPGRFSGRQFSNSRSEMNVSTLELGDSALYLCASSPDGNTEAFFGQGTRLTVV.

This clonotype was seen many times. The rearrangement uses TRBV28 and TRBJ1-5; D is uncertain. Germline V gene lookup returns CDR1 MDHEN and CDR2 SYDVKM. The length of the CDR3 is 16 residues. V was shortened by 3 bases and J by 0 bases, with 12 bases between the two germline ends. The CDR3 nucleotides read TGTGCCAGCAGTTTGGCGGGGAGTCCTAGCAATCAGCCCCAGCATTTT. As protein: CASSLAGSPSNQPQHF.

This clonotype is labeled medium-sized (0.01 to 0.1%). The chain combines TRBV5-1 with TRBJ2-4, with D unresolved. This CDR3 is 13 amino acids long. Per the germline V gene, CDR1 is SGHRS and CDR2 is YFSETQ. The V and J ends lost 0 bases and 5 bases respectively, with 6 bases between them. Here the CDR3 DNA reads TGCGCCAGCAGCTTGGCTGGTGAAAACATTCAGTACTTC. This sequence encodes CASSLAGENIQYF. Using reference TRBV5-1 and TRBJ2-4 for the parts outside the CDR3, the full variable domain is KAGVTQTPRYLIKTRGQQVTLSCSPISGHRSVSWYQQTPGQGLQFLFEYFSETQRNKGNFPGRFSGRQFSNSRSEMNVSTLELGDSALYLCASSLAGENIQYFGAGTRLSVL.

This clonotype is labeled as medium-sized. This sequence joins TRBV5-6 and TRBJ2-3; D is uncertain. The CDR3 contains 16 residues. V lost 2 bases, J lost 0 bases, and 13 bases lay in between. Germline V gene data show CDR1 as SGHDT and CDR2 as YYEEEE. In DNA, the CDR3 is TGTGCCAGCAGCTTCACACTACCAATTAGCACAGATACGCAGTATTTT. It yields the protein CASSFTLPISTDTQYF. Full variable domain (remainder filled in from reference TRBV5-6 and TRBJ2-3): DAGVTQSPTHLIKTRGQQVTLRCSPKSGHDTVSWYQQALGQGPQFIFQYYEEEERQRGNFPDRFSGHQFPNYSSELNVNALLLGDSALYLCASSFTLPISTDTQYFGPGTRLTVL.

This clonotype rates as medium-sized. J is TRBJ1-6 and V is TRBV10-3; possibly TRBD1 for D (5 bases). With 3 bases removed from V and 0 bases from J, the gap between germline ends came to 12 bases. Germline loops: CDR1 ENHRY, CDR2 SYGVKD. CDR3 length equals 17 residues. This chain's CDR3 is CAISEAGPSSYNSPLHF. As DNA, the CDR3 is TGTGCCATCAGTGAAGCGGGGCCGAGCTCCTATAATTCACCCCTCCACTTT.

This clonotype ranks as medium-sized. The chain links TRBV5-5 to TRBJ2-1, with TRBD2 matching over 9 bases. Germline values: CDR1 SGHKS, CDR2 YYEKEE (reference sequence). The CDR3 runs to 15 residues. With 3 bases clipped from V and 3 bases from J, the junction kept 4 bases outside the gene matches. CDR3 protein: CASSSGLASYNEQFF. The CDR3 coding sequence is TGTGCCAGCAGCTCGGGACTAGCAAGCTACAATGAGCAGTTCTTC.

This clonotype is labeled large (0.1 to 1%). This sequence joins TRBV12-3 or TRBV12-4 and TRBJ1-2; 7 bases fit TRBD1. This CDR3 region has 12 residues. V shed 6 bases and J 4 bases; nucleotides not matched to a gene: 2. Written as DNA, the CDR3 is TGTGCCAGCAGCCAGGGGGGCTATGGCTACACCTTC. Residues: CASSQGGYGYTF.

This clonotype is deemed medium-sized. This chain joins TRBV20-1 and TRBJ2-5; D perhaps matches TRBD2 (6 bases). The CDR3 totals 13 residues. The ends were cut back, 0 bases at V and 3 bases at J, with 8 bases in the middle. Germline CDR1 reads DFQATT; CDR2 reads SNEGSKA (reference sequence). The chain's CDR3 is CSARDLAEETQYF. The CDR3 DNA is TGCAGTGCTAGAGATTTAGCGGAAGAGACCCAGTACTTC.

Within the sample, this clonotype is medium-sized. The chain links TRBV3-1 to TRBJ2-5, with 8 bases identical to TRBD2. The CDR3 runs to 14 residues. The V segment lost 4 bases and the J segment 5 bases; nucleotides outside the gene matches: 6. Per germline, CDR1 LGHDT and CDR2 YNNKEL (reference sequence). In DNA, the CDR3 is TGTGCCAGCAGCCTTGGGACTAGGGAGGAGACCCAGTACTTC. Its protein is CASSLGTREETQYF.

By sample fraction, this clonotype is medium-sized. The CDR3 is CASSPTSGRNQETQYF. The CDR3, as DNA: TGTGCCAGCAGCCCAACTAGCGGGAGGAACCAAGAGACCCAGTACTTC. This chain uses TRBV4-2 with TRBJ2-5; 12 bases match TRBD2. The V and J ends lost 4 bases and 0 bases, in that order; junction bases with no gene match: 3. The germline V gene has CDR1 LGHNA and CDR2 YNFKEQ. CDR3 length equals 16 residues.

J is TRBJ1-1 and V is TRBV6-6; maybe TRBD1 (6 bases). This CDR3 comprises 15 residues. Germline V gene data show CDR1 as MNHNY and CDR2 as SVGAGI (reference sequence). Trimming removed 8 bases from V and 1 base from J, with 17 bases in between. The CDR3 region has the DNA TGTGCCAGCCGAACCCCCGGGGACAAGAACACTGAAGCTTTCTTT. Its translation is CASRTPGDKNTEAFF.

Within the sample, this clonotype is medium-sized. This chain connects TRBV7-8 to TRBJ2-5, with 9 bases that match TRBD1. V gave up 8 bases and J gave up 1 base; unmatched junction bases: 5. Germline-derived CDR1 and CDR2 are SGHVS and FQNEAQ. The CDR3 sequence is 14 residues long. The CDR3 is CASADRGTQETQYF. CDR3 DNA sequence: TGTGCCAGCGCGGACAGGGGAACCCAAGAGACCCAGTACTTC.

This clonotype was picked up a small number of times. V and J are TRBV7-9 and TRBJ2-3, with D perhaps TRBD1 (6 bases). Germline-derived CDR1 and CDR2 are SEHNR and FQNEAQ (reference sequence). V was shortened by 5 bases and J by 5 bases, with 14 bases between the two germline ends. This CDR3 spans 14 amino acids. CDR3 nucleotide sequence: TGTGCCAGCAGCCCCGGACAGACACGAGATACGCAGTATTTT. Amino acids: CASSPGQTRDTQYF. The full variable domain, in which reference TRBV7-9 and TRBJ2-3 provide the parts outside the CDR3, is DTGVSQNPRHKITKRGQNVTFRCDPISEHNRLYWYRQTLGQGPEFLTYFQNEAQLEKSRLLSDRFSAERPKGSFSTLEIQRTEQGDSAMYLCASSPGQTRDTQYFGPGTRLTVL.

This clonotype was counted only a few times. This chain joins TRBV27 and TRBJ2-7, with TRBD1 identical over 7 bases. The CDR3 loop spans 14 amino acids. Trimming cost V 5 bases and J 3 bases; bases outside gene matches: 7. Germline V gene data show CDR1 as MNHEY and CDR2 as SMNVEV (reference sequence). The CDR3 loop is CASSQGGGFYEQYF. The CDR3 nucleotides read TGTGCCAGCAGTCAAGGGGGCGGGTTCTACGAGCAGTACTTC.

By sample fraction, this clonotype is medium-sized. The rearrangement joins TRBV2 to TRBJ2-5; possibly TRBD1 or TRBD2 for D (5 bases each). Germline CDR1 is SNHLY and CDR2 is FYNNEI. V was pared by 9 bases and J by 4 bases, with 9 bases between. The length of the CDR3 is 11 residues. In nucleotides, the CDR3 is TGTGCCAGGGGACCGGGAGAGACCCAGTACTTC. It yields the protein CARGPGETQYF.

This clonotype showed up many times. V gene TRBV5-4 combines with J gene TRBJ1-1; possible D gene TRBD1, 6 bases. This CDR3 comprises 14 residues. V was clipped by 2 bases and J by 6 bases, with 14 bases between them. Germline lookup yields CDR1 SGHNT and CDR2 YYREEE (reference sequence). This chain's CDR3 is CASSLQGGKPEAFF. The CDR3 nucleotides are TGTGCCAGCAGCTTACAGGGAGGGAAACCTGAAGCTTTCTTT.

In its sample, this clonotype ranks as medium-sized. The rearrangement uses TRBV11-2 and TRBJ2-3, with 7 bases lining up with TRBD1. Trimming at V came to 7 bases and at J to 2 bases, leaving 12 bases not matched to a gene. CDR1 and CDR2 from the germline V gene are SGHAT and FQNNGV. The CDR3 loop spans 16 amino acids. CDR3 loop: CASTYILDRATDTQYF. CDR3 DNA: TGTGCCAGCACCTATATCCTAGACAGGGCCACAGATACGCAGTATTTT.

This clonotype is classed as medium-sized. CDR3 residues: CASSHGGRMNTEAFF. The DNA of the CDR3 is TGTGCCAGCAGCCACGGGGGCAGAATGAACACTGAAGCTTTCTTT. V is TRBV6-5 and J is TRBJ1-1; D is possibly TRBD1 (6 bases). The CDR3 length is 15 residues. Germline assignment: CDR1 MNHEY and CDR2 SVGAGI. Trimming left V 6 bases short and J 0 bases short, with 14 bases between.

J is TRBJ2-3 and V is TRBV5-5; D not certain. With 5 bases removed from V and 2 bases from J, the gap between germline ends came to 15 bases. Germline values: CDR1 SGHKS, CDR2 YYEKEE (reference sequence). The length of the CDR3 is 15 residues. The CDR3 loop reads CASSLGRANTDTQYF. The DNA for the CDR3 is TGTGCCAGCAGTCTAGGACGGGCTAACACAGATACGCAGTATTTT.

This clonotype was seen ten or more times. The V gene is TRBV6-2 or TRBV6-3, the J gene TRBJ1-4; the match to TRBD1 covers 8 bases. In germline, CDR1 is MNHEY, CDR2 SVGEGT. The length of the CDR3 is 16 residues. J was trimmed by 7 bases and V by 6 bases; bases with no gene match: 13. This chain's CDR3 is CASSETGVPRSEKLFF. For the CDR3, the DNA is TGTGCCAGCAGCGAGACAGGGGTGCCGCGGAGTGAAAAACTGTTTTTT.

This rearrangement joins TRBV12-3 or TRBV12-4 to TRBJ2-7; no definite D call. There are 12 residues in the CDR3. V was cut by 4 bases and J by 0 bases, with 4 bases left in between. CDR3 sequence reads: CASSWDSYEQYF. The CDR3 bases are TGTGCCAGCAGTTGGGACTCCTACGAGCAGTACTTC.